These 23 T cell receptor beta chains were sequenced from one sample in a study of T-cell memory formation after mild COVID-19. One entry per CDR3 protein, called by TCRdb with MiXCR from the 5' RACE reads. The sample records about 180,000 distinct CDR3 sequences, approximately 16% being singletons. Material for sequencing was PBMCs or a T cell subset sorted from them (not recorded which). The receptors originated from an adult woman who had mild COVID-19 (a few samples of this study predate the infection). Cell type and time point are not known.

The V and J genes are TRBV4-1 and TRBJ2-5; TRBD1 matches at 7 bases. V dropped 4 bases and J dropped 5; count of bases not matched to a gene: 7. The V gene's germline CDR1 is MGHRA and CDR2 YSYEKL. The CDR3 length is 14 residues. CDR3 nucleotides: TGCGCCAGCAGCCTTCAGGGGGTGTGGGAGACCCAGTACTTC. Amino acid sequence: CASSLQGVWETQYF.

As DNA, the CDR3 is TGTGCCAGCAGTACCCGGACTAGCGGGAGGACGAATGAGCAGTTCTTC. Protein: CASSTRTSGRTNEQFF. The chain joins TRBV12-3 or TRBV12-4 to TRBJ2-1, with TRBD2 matching over 14 bases. V was clipped by 5 bases and J by 7 bases; unmatched bases: 7. CDR3 size: 16 residues.

The rearrangement uses TRBV20-1 and TRBJ1-6, with a tentative D call TRBD1 (6 bases). Trimming left V 2 bases short and J 7 bases short, with 18 bases between. This CDR3 has 16 residues. The germline V gene has CDR1 DFQATT and CDR2 SNEGSKA (reference sequence). The CDR3 region has the DNA TGCAGTGCTAGACCACCAAAGGGACAAGTCAATTCACCCCTCCACTTT. Translation gives CSARPPKGQVNSPLHF.

There are a few counts of this clonotype. This chain connects TRBV5-1 to TRBJ2-3; D gene ambiguous. In germline, CDR1 is SGHRS, CDR2 YFSETQ. Trimming removed 1 base at V and 0 bases at J, with 9 bases between. The CDR3 has 15 amino acids. The CDR3 region is CASSLRTDSTDTQYF. Written as DNA, the CDR3 is TGCGCCAGCAGCTTGAGAACAGACAGCACAGATACGCAGTATTTT.

This rearrangement joins TRBV5-1 to TRBJ2-7; 8 bases agree with TRBD2. In germline, CDR1 is SGHRS, CDR2 YFSETQ. The V gene end was trimmed by 3 bases and the J gene end by 6 bases; junction bases not matched to a gene: 20. The CDR3 loop spans 18 amino acids. CDR3 in amino acids: CASSSLSLKRESDVEQYF. The CDR3 nucleotides are TGCGCCAGCAGCTCCCTTTCCCTAAAGCGGGAGTCTGACGTCGAGCAGTACTTC.

This clonotype was counted only a few times. The chain uses TRBV7-8 and TRBJ1-1; D gene uncertain. CDR3 length: 15 residues. In germline, CDR1 is SGHVS, CDR2 FQNEAQ. V gave up 3 bases and J gave up 1 base, with 12 bases separating them. The CDR3 spells CASSFSFGSNTEAFF. The CDR3 DNA reads as TGTGCCAGCAGCTTTTCCTTCGGGTCGAACACTGAAGCTTTCTTT.

The chain links TRBV12-3 or TRBV12-4 to TRBJ2-7; D ambiguous. Trimming took 6 bases from V and 6 from J, leaving 18 bases between them. The CDR3 has 14 residues. The CDR3 protein is CASSDTVVSGEQYF. The CDR3 nucleotides read TGTGCCAGCAGCGATACAGTGGTCTCGGGCGAGCAGTACTTC.

This clonotype appeared a few times. The chain recombines TRBV5-1 with TRBJ2-1, with 12 bases lining up with TRBD2. Per germline, CDR1 SGHRS and CDR2 YFSETQ. V shed 3 bases and J 4 bases; nucleotides not matched to a gene: 8. The CDR3 has 17 residues. CDR3 residues: CASSSSTSGGAYNEQFF. CDR3 bases: TGCGCCAGCAGCTCCTCGACTAGCGGGGGCGCATACAATGAGCAGTTCTTC.

V and J are TRBV21-1 and TRBJ2-7; TRBD1, the table's D call, was not compared with the DNA. TRBV21-1 is described as a pseudogene. This CDR3 spans 16 amino acids. The CDR3 region has the DNA TGTGCCAGCAGCAAGGGAAGGGGACAGGGGGCAGAGGAGCAGTACTTC. It yields the protein CASSKGRGQGAEEQYF.

This clonotype has only a few counts. The chain couples TRBV4-3 to TRBJ1-5; 7 bases fit TRBD1. With V trimmed by 0 bases and J by 4 bases, 3 bases remained unmatched. Looked up from germline, CDR1 is LGHNA and CDR2 is YSLEER. The CDR3 consists of 15 residues. In DNA form, the CDR3 reads TGCGCCAGCAGCCAAGAGACAGGGAATAATCAGCCCCAGCATTTT. This sequence encodes CASSQETGNNQPQHF.

The gene calls are TRBV18 and TRBJ1-3; unclear D gene. Trimming left V 0 bases short and J 8 bases short, with 11 bases between. CDR1 KGHSH and CDR2 LQKENI come from the germline V gene. This CDR3 has 14 residues. The CDR3 loop reads CASSPPSLGDTIYF. The CDR3 bases are TGTGCCAGCTCACCACCGTCCCTCGGAGACACCATATATTTT. The full variable domain, rest sourced from reference TRBV18 and TRBJ1-3, is NAGVMQNPRHLVRRRGQEARLRCSPMKGHSHVYWYRQLPEEGLKFMVYLQKENIIDESGMPKERFSAEFPKEGPSILRIQQVVRGDSAAYFCASSPPSLGDTIYFGEGSWLTVV.

V is TRBV24-1 and J is TRBJ2-3; 11 bases match TRBD2. Germline V lookup: CDR1 KGHDR, CDR2 SFDVKD. CDR3 length: 17 residues. The J segment lost 3 bases and the V segment lost 10 bases, leaving 14 bases of the junction unmatched. CDR3 in amino acids: CATGSLTSGRTTDTQYF. Here the CDR3 DNA reads TGTGCCACTGGTAGTCTCACTAGCGGGAGAACTACAGATACGCAGTATTTT.

This rearrangement joins TRBV14 to TRBJ1-2; TRBD1 matches at 7 bases. V lost 8 bases and J lost 7; bases outside the gene matches: 19. CDR1 and CDR2 from the germline V gene are SGHDN and FVKESK. The CDR3 covers 16 residues. The CDR3 DNA is TGTGCCAGCGATGCCGGGACAGCAACCACGGTGCTTGGCTACACCTTC. Translated: CASDAGTATTVLGYTF.

In this sample, this clonotype turned up a few times. The V call is TRBV20-1, the J call TRBJ2-5, with no clear D. V gave up 6 bases and J gave up 0 bases, with 8 bases separating them. The CDR3 runs to 12 residues. Per germline, CDR1 DFQATT and CDR2 SNEGSKA (reference sequence). The CDR3 region is CSAVTHQETQYF. CDR3 DNA sequence: TGCAGTGCCGTGACTCACCAAGAGACCCAGTACTTC.

This rearrangement joins TRBV6-5 to TRBJ1-3; no clear D. The germline V and J ends were trimmed by 5 bases and 2 bases, with 7 bases remaining between them. Germline V gene data show CDR1 as MNHEY and CDR2 as SVGAGI. The CDR3 contains 13 residues. The CDR3 nucleotides are TGTGCCAGCAGTGGGGTAGCTGGAAACACCATATATTTT. Protein product: CASSGVAGNTIYF.

This clonotype was detected only a few times. The chain uses TRBV6-5 and TRBJ2-2, with 9 bases identical to TRBD1. Germline CDR1 reads MNHEY; CDR2 reads SVGAGI. With V trimmed by 5 bases and J by 5 bases, 18 bases remained unmatched. This CDR3 has 19 residues. In nucleotides, the CDR3 is TGTGCCAGCAGTGGTGGGACAGGGAGGAGGGAAGCAAAGACCGGGGAGCTGTTTTTT. Translation: CASSGGTGRREAKTGELFF.

The V call is TRBV7-2, the J call TRBJ2-7; TRBD2 agrees at 7 bases. J was trimmed by 1 base and V by 3 bases; bases with no gene match: 3. Germline V gene lookup returns CDR1 SGHTA and CDR2 FQGNSA. The CDR3 is made up of 14 amino acids. The chain's CDR3 is CASSFSGQSYEQYF. The CDR3 region has the DNA TGTGCCAGCAGCTTTAGCGGGCAATCCTACGAGCAGTACTTC.

Only a few counts were recorded for this clonotype. The chain joins TRBV12-3 or TRBV12-4 to TRBJ2-3; D not certain. The CDR3 is made up of 13 amino acids. The CDR3 is CASDGDLTDTQYF. The DNA of the CDR3 is TGTGCTTCGGATGGCGATCTCACAGATACGCAGTATTTT.

The chain carries TRBV11-3 and TRBJ2-1; 7 bases map to TRBD2. CDR3 size: 15 residues. Unmatched junction bases numbered 11, after V lost 5 bases and J lost 7 bases. The germline CDR1 and CDR2 sequences are SGHNT and YENEEA. The CDR3 loop is CASSPETSSGNEQFF. DNA of the CDR3: TGTGCCAGCAGCCCCGAGACTAGCTCGGGTAATGAGCAGTTCTTC.

This clonotype was seen more than once but under ten times. The gene calls are TRBV5-6 and TRBJ2-7, with TRBD1 matching over 7 bases. J gave up 2 bases and V 0 bases, and 8 bases lay outside the gene matches. The CDR3 spans 16 residues. Germline CDR1 is SGHDT and CDR2 is YYEEEE. CDR3: CASSLGPGTVPYEQYF. Written as DNA, the CDR3 is TGTGCCAGCAGCTTGGGGCCAGGGACAGTTCCCTACGAGCAGTACTTC.

This clonotype was seen ten or more times. This chain links TRBV7-6 with TRBJ2-2; the match to TRBD2 covers 11 bases. The junction had 7 bases not matched to a gene; V was cut back by 5 bases and J by 5 bases. Germline V gene lookup returns CDR1 SGHVS and CDR2 FNYEAQ. The CDR3 runs to 16 residues. The CDR3, as DNA: TGTGCCAGCAGCCGAATTAGCGGGAGGGGGACCGGGGAGCTGTTTTTT. Its protein product is CASSRISGRGTGELFF.

This clonotype was seen a few times. J is TRBJ1-1 and V is TRBV11-2; D possibly corresponds to TRBD1 (5 bases). Trimming took off 6 bases at V and 4 bases at J, with 15 bases between the two ends. Germline CDR1 SGHAT, CDR2 FQNNGV. The CDR3 is 14 amino acids. CDR3 region: CASRTAGAGTEAFF. The CDR3 nucleotides read TGTGCCAGCAGGACTGCTGGGGCGGGCACTGAAGCTTTCTTT.

This clonotype was counted only a few times. The V and J genes are TRBV19 and TRBJ1-1, with D tentatively TRBD1 (6 bases). Germline V lookup: CDR1 LNHDA, CDR2 SQIVND (reference sequence). The CDR3 spans 13 residues. Trimming left V 4 bases short and J 3 bases short, with 9 bases between. The CDR3 protein is CASSTPGDTEAFF. DNA of the CDR3: TGTGCCAGTAGTACTCCAGGGGACACTGAAGCTTTCTTT. The full variable domain, with the rest looked up from reference TRBV19 and TRBJ1-1, is DGGITQSPKYLFRKEGQNVTLSCEQNLNHDAMYWYRQDPGQGLRLIYYSQIVNDFQKGDIAEGYSVSREKKESFPLTVTSAQKNPTAFYLCASSTPGDTEAFFGQGTRLTVV.